Presented here are 9 T cell receptor beta chains from one specimen sequenced in a study of neurological immune-mediated disorders. TCRdb re-analysed the 5' RACE reads in MiXCR, keeping a single row per CDR3 protein. Of 40,000 or so distinct CDR3 sequences in the sample, about 14% are singletons; the top ten hold 25% to 30%. The sample consisted of PBMCs. Receptors were obtained from a woman between 50 and 59 years old with HTLV-1-associated myelopathy (HAM/TSP).

This chain joins TRBV29-1 and TRBJ1-1; D gene unclear. In germline, CDR1 is SQVTM, CDR2 ANQGSEA. Trimming removed 3 bases at V and 7 bases at J, with 9 bases between. The CDR3 extends over 11 amino acids. The CDR3 spells CSVDRGFEAFF. The CDR3 DNA follows: TGCAGCGTTGACCGAGGATTTGAAGCTTTCTTT. Full variable domain (remainder filled in from reference TRBV29-1 and TRBJ1-1): SAVISQKPSRDICQRGTSLTIQCQVDSQVTMMFWYRQQPGQSLTLIATANQGSEATYESGFVIDKFPISRPNLTFSTLTVSNMSPEDSSIYLCSVDRGFEAFFGQGTRLTVV.

This clonotype occurred many times. The V and J genes are TRBV7-6 and TRBJ1-1; perhaps TRBD1 as D (5 bases). The germline V gene has CDR1 SGHVS and CDR2 FNYEAQ. The germline V and J ends were trimmed by 2 bases and 0 bases, with 13 bases remaining between them. The CDR3 loop spans 16 amino acids. The CDR3 DNA sequence: TGTGCCAGCAGCTTAAGTGGGGGATATATGAACACTGAAGCTTTCTTT. This sequence encodes CASSLSGGYMNTEAFF.

This clonotype has a count of ten or more. The chain couples TRBV3-1 to TRBJ1-6, with TRBD1 matching over 8 bases. The germline CDR1 and CDR2 sequences are LGHDT and YNNKEL (reference sequence). CDR3 length: 14 amino acids. After removal of 8 bases from V and 7 bases from J, the junction contained 7 bases not matched to a gene. The CDR3 region has the DNA TGTGCCAGCGAAGGACAGGGTAAAAATTCACCCCTCCACTTT. This gives the protein CASEGQGKNSPLHF.

This clonotype has at least ten counts. For the CDR3, the DNA is TGCGCCAGCAGCTTGGGGACAGGGGAGTGGAGCAATCAGCCCCAGCATTTT. This gives the protein CASSLGTGEWSNQPQHF. V usage is TRBV5-1 and J usage is TRBJ1-5, with TRBD1 matching 9 bases. Germline CDR1 reads SGHRS; CDR2 reads YFSETQ. The CDR3 is made up of 17 amino acids. Trimming cost V 0 bases and J 1 base; bases outside gene matches: 5. The full variable domain, rest sourced from reference TRBV5-1 and TRBJ1-5, is KAGVTQTPRYLIKTRGQQVTLSCSPISGHRSVSWYQQTPGQGLQFLFEYFSETQRNKGNFPGRFSGRQFSNSRSEMNVSTLELGDSALYLCASSLGTGEWSNQPQHFGDGTRLSIL.

This clonotype was seen many times. The chain employs TRBV11-2 and TRBJ2-2; 7 bases line up with TRBD1. The germline V gene has CDR1 SGHAT and CDR2 FQNNGV. The CDR3 covers 16 residues. V lost 4 bases and J lost 7; bases outside the gene matches: 12. The chain's CDR3 is CASSSRQGILGGELFF. As DNA, the CDR3 is TGTGCCAGCAGCTCCAGACAGGGCATTTTGGGCGGGGAGCTGTTTTTT.

In its sample, this clonotype was seen many times. The chain carries TRBV20-1 and TRBJ1-4, with 9 bases that match TRBD1. Per germline, CDR1 DFQATT and CDR2 SNEGSKA (reference sequence). CDR3 length: 14 amino acids. J gave up 8 bases and V 5 bases, and 9 bases lay outside the gene matches. This CDR3 reads CSAPDRQGVEKLFF. The CDR3 bases are TGCAGTGCTCCTGATCGACAGGGGGTAGAAAAACTGTTTTTT.

This clonotype has ten or more counts. The chain is built from TRBV5-1 and TRBJ1-1; 7 nucleotides align to TRBD1. This CDR3 is built from 15 residues. With 0 bases clipped from V and 1 base from J, the junction kept 3 bases outside the gene matches. Per the germline V gene, CDR1 is SGHRS and CDR2 is YFSETQ. The CDR3 DNA follows: TGCGCCAGCAGCTTGGGACAGGGTCGGAACACTGAAGCTTTCTTT. This encodes CASSLGQGRNTEAFF.

This clonotype was observed at least ten times. V usage is TRBV20-1 and J usage is TRBJ1-2; D remains ambiguous. Trimming stripped 5 bases from V and 5 bases from J, with 3 bases between. CDR3 length equals 9 residues. Germline V gene lookup returns CDR1 DFQATT and CDR2 SNEGSKA (reference sequence). This CDR3 reads CSAEYGYTF. CDR3 nucleotides: TGCAGTGCTGAGTATGGCTACACCTTC.

At least ten counts were recorded for this clonotype. The rearrangement uses TRBV5-6 and TRBJ1-2; D perhaps matches TRBD1 (5 bases). This CDR3 has 13 residues. V dropped 4 bases and J dropped 2 bases, with 9 bases sitting between them. Per the germline V gene, CDR1 is SGHDT and CDR2 is YYEEEE. The CDR3 DNA follows: TGTGCCAGCAGCATGGACACAAACTATGGCTACACCTTC. Protein product: CASSMDTNYGYTF.